Listed below are T cell receptor beta chains from one sample, sequenced in a study of T-cell reconstitution after alpha-beta-depleted transplantation in children. TCRdb reanalysed the PCR reads using MiXCR and keeps one entry per CDR3 protein. The table records about 300,000 distinct CDR3 sequences, 6% to 10% of them present only once. The input for sequencing was peripheral blood, taken 360 days after TCRalphabeta/CD19-depleted stem cell transplant. The receptors were sampled from a female patient between 2 and 10 years old who had a stem cell transplant for Fanconi anemia, so the T cells may come from the graft donor. Both conserved end residues are part of each CDR3. D genes are given only for firm matches. Rows give clone size only sometimes, using once, few, many, or a class for an expanded clone.

TRBV29-1	.	many	TRBJ1-1	CSVAGVAEAFF	TGCAGCGTTGCAGGGGTTGCTGAAGCTTTCTTT
TRBV11-1	TRBD1	many	TRBJ2-2	CASSGPRTVGQGYTGELFF	TGTGCCAGCAGCGGACCCAGGACCGTGGGACAGGGCTACACCGGGGAGCTGTTTTTT
TRBV15	TRBD1	many	TRBJ1-1	CATSSPGTGEAEAFF	TGTGCCACCAGCAGTCCCGGGACAGGGGAGGCTGAAGCTTTCTTT
TRBV6-5	TRBD1	.	TRBJ1-1	CASRKDRANTEAFF	TGTGCCAGCAGAAAGGACAGGGCGAACACTGAAGCTTTCTTT
TRBV5-1	.	.	TRBJ2-5	CASSLPKETQYF	TGCGCCAGCAGCTTGCCCAAAGAGACCCAGTACTTC
TRBV29-1	.	many	TRBJ1-1	CSVVGETLSNTEAFF	TGCAGCGTTGTTGGGGAAACGCTCTCAAACACTGAAGCTTTCTTT
TRBV27	TRBD1	.	TRBJ1-4	CASSASTGVNEKLFF	TGTGCCAGCAGTGCTTCGACAGGGGTTAATGAAAAACTGTTTTTT
TRBV10-1	TRBD1	.	TRBJ2-1	CASSDPGQGAYNEQFF	TGCGCCAGCAGTGATCCCGGACAGGGTGCCTACAATGAGCAGTTCTTC
TRBV21-1	.	few	TRBJ2-7	CASSTTSGFRSSSYEQYF	TGTGCCAGCAGCACGACTAGCGGATTCCGTTCGAGCTCCTACGAGCAGTACTTC
TRBV5-1	.	many	TRBJ2-7	CASSLLGHTYEQYF	TGCGCCAGCAGCCTGCTGGGTCATACCTACGAGCAGTACTTC
TRBV10-2	.	many	TRBJ2-1	CASSDVGLYNEQFF	TGCGCCAGCAGTGATGTAGGTCTTTACAATGAGCAGTTCTTC
TRBV20-1	TRBD2	many	TRBJ2-1	CSAGSGGVLLVEQFF	TGCAGTGCTGGTAGCGGGGGGGTTTTGCTAGTTGAGCAGTTCTTC
TRBV5-1	.	.	TRBJ2-6	CASSLVGTTSGANVLTF	TGCGCCAGCAGCTTGGTCGGGACAACCTCTGGGGCCAACGTCCTGACTTTC
TRBV20-1	TRBD1	.	TRBJ1-5	CSAPDRGSHQPQHF	TGCAGTGCTCCGGACAGGGGGAGTCATCAGCCCCAGCATTTT
TRBV12-3/TRBV12-4	.	many	TRBJ1-5	CASSLSWGPQPQHF	TGTGCCAGCAGTTTGAGTTGGGGCCCTCAGCCCCAGCATTTT
TRBV7-9	TRBD1	many	TRBJ2-1	CASGPSTGTVYNEQFF	TGTGCCAGCGGTCCCTCCACGGGGACAGTCTACAATGAGCAGTTCTTC